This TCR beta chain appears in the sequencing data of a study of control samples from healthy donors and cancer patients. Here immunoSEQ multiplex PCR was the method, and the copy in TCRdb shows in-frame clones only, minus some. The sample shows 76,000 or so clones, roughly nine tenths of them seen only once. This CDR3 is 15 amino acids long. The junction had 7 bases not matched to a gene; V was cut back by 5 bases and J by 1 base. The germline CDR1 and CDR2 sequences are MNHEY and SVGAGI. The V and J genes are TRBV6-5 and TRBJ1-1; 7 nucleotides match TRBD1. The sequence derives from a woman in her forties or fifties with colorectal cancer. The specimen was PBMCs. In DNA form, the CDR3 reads TGTGCCAGCAGTAATCGACAGGGCGGGAACACTGAAGCTTTCTTT. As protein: CASSNRQGGNTEAFF.